This T cell receptor (beta chain) was sequenced for a study of T cell repertoires in cytomegalovirus infection. Overall study: CMV infection plus the matching HLA type was flagged by public TCR beta signatures.

Germline V gene data show CDR1 as SEHNR and CDR2 as FQNEAQ (reference sequence). The ends were cut back, 5 bases at V and 5 bases at J, with 15 bases in the middle. This CDR3 has 14 residues. This clonotype was found a few times. The target antigen is unknown. Study outcomes and limitations: CMV carriers with the relevant HLA were identified by cumulative public TCR beta family frequency. There were HLA-C-restricted CMV-specific TCR beta clonotypes dominating the ex vivo response.

TCRdb itself ran the reads through MiXCR, one entry per CDR3 protein. The data show about 920,000 distinct CDR3 sequences, roughly 30% seen once. The sample consisted of cultured CD8+ T cells from PBMCs, taken from culture after CMV antigen stimulation. This receptor was obtained from a human donor in good health (CMV status not recorded). Some clones in this sample may be carry-over from other donors' samples. The chain employs TRBV7-9 and TRBJ2-5, with D unresolved. DNA of the CDR3: TGTGCCAGCAGCCTCAATCTGGGGTTCGAGACCCAGTACTTC. This gives the protein CASSLNLGFETQYF. The variable domain in full, completed from reference TRBV7-9 and TRBJ2-5, reads DTGVSQNPRHKITKRGQNVTFRCDPISEHNRLYWYRQTLGQGPEFLTYFQNEAQLEKSRLLSDRFSAERPKGSFSTLEIQRTEQGDSAMYLCASSLNLGFETQYFGPGTRLLVL.